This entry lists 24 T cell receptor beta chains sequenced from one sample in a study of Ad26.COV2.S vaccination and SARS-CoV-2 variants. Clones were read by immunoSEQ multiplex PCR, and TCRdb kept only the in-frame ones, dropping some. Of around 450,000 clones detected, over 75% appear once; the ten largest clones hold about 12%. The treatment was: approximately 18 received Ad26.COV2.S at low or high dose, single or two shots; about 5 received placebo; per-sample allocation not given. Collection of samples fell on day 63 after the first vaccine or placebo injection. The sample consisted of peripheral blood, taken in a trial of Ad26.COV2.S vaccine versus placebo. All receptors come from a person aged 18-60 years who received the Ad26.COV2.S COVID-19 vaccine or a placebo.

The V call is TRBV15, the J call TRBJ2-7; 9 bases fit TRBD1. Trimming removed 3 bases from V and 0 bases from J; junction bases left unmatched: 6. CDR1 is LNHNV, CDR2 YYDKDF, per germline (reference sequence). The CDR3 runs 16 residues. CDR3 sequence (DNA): TGTGCCACCAGCAGCGAGACAGGGGGATCCTCCTACGAGCAGTACTTC. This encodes CATSSETGGSSYEQYF. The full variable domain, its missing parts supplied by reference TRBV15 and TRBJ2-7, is DAMVIQNPRYQVTQFGKPVTLSCSQTLNHNVMYWYQQKSSQAPKLLFHYYDKDFNNEADTPDNFQSRRPNTSFCFLDIRSPGLGDTAMYLCATSSETGGSSYEQYFGPGTRLTVT.

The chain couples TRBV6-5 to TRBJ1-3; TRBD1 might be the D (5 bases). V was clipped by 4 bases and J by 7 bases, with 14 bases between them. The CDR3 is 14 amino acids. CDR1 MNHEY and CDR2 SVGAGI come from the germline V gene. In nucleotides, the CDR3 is TGTGCCAGCAGTTCCCGGGGCGCTTTGAACACCATATATTTT. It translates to CASSSRGALNTIYF.

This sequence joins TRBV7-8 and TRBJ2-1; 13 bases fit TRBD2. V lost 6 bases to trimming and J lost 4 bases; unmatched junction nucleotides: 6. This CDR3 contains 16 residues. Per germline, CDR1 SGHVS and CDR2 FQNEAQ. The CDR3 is CASRTGTSGIYNEQFF. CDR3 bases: TGTGCCAGCAGAACCGGGACTAGCGGGATTTACAATGAGCAGTTCTTC.

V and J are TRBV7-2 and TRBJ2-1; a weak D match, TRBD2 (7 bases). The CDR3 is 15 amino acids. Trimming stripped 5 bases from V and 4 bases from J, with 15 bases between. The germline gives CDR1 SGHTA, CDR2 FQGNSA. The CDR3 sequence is CASSPWGGPYNEQFF. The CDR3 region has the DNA TGTGCCAGCAGCCCGTGGGGGGGCCCGTACAATGAGCAGTTCTTC.

Here the CDR3 reads CASSTITGGRTEAFF. CDR3 in DNA: TGTGCCAGTAGTACCATTACAGGGGGCCGGACTGAAGCTTTCTTT. The J gene is TRBJ1-1, the V gene TRBV19, with 9 bases aligning to TRBD1. The CDR3 length is 15 residues. The J segment lost 5 bases and the V segment lost 4 bases, leaving 8 bases of the junction unmatched. Germline CDR1 is LNHDA and CDR2 is SQIVND (reference sequence).

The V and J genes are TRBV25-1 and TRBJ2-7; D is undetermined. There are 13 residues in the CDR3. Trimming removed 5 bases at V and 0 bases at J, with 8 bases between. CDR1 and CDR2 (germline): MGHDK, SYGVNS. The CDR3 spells CASSRTGSYEQYF. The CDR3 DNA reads TGTGCCAGCAGTCGGACGGGCTCCTACGAGCAGTACTTC.

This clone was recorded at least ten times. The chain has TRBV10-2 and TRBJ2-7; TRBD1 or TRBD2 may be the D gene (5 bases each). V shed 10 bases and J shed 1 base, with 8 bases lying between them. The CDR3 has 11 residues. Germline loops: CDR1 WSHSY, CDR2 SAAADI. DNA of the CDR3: TGCGCCACGGGACCTTCCTACGAGCAGTACTTC. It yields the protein CATGPSYEQYF.

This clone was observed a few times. The CDR3 reads CASSQDLSYEQYF. CDR3 coding DNA: TGCGCCAGCAGCCAAGATTTAAGCTACGAGCAGTACTTC. J is TRBJ2-7 and V is TRBV4-1; D gene ambiguous. The CDR3 is made up of 13 amino acids. From germline, CDR1 is MGHRA and CDR2 YSYEKL. Deletions cut 0 bases from V and 3 bases from J, with 6 bases between.

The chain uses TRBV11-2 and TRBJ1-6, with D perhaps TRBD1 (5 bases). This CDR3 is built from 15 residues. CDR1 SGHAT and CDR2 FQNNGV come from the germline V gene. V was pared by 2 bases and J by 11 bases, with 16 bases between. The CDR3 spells CASSLILGQETPLHF. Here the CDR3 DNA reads TGTGCCAGCAGCTTAATCTTGGGGCAGGAGACACCCCTCCACTTT. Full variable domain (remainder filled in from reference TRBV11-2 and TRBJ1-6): EAGVAQSPRYKIIEKRQSVAFWCNPISGHATLYWYQQILGQGPKLLIQFQNNGVVDDSQLPKDRFSAERLKGVDSTLKIQPAKLEDSAVYLCASSLILGQETPLHFGNGTRLTVT.

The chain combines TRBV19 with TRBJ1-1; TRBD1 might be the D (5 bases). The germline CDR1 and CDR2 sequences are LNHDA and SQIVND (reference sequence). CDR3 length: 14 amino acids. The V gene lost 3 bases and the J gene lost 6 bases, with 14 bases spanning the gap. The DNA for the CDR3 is TGTGCCAGTAGTATGGGTCAGGGCTATCCTGAAGCTTTCTTT. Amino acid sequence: CASSMGQGYPEAFF.

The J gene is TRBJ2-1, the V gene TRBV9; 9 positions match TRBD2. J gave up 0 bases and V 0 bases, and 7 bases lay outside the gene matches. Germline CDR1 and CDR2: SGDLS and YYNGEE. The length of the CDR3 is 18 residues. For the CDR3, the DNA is TGTGCCAGCAGCGTAGCGTCTAGCGGGGTGAGCTCCTACAATGAGCAGTTCTTC. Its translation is CASSVASSGVSSYNEQFF.

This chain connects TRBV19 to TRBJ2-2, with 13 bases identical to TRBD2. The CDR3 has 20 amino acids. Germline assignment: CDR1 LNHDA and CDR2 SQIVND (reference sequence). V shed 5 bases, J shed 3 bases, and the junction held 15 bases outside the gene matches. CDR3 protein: CASSFPPLAGGPRYTGELFF. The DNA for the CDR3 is TGTGCCAGTAGTTTCCCCCCACTAGCGGGAGGGCCGAGGTACACCGGGGAGCTGTTTTTT. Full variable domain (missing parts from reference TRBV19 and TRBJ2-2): DGGITQSPKYLFRKEGQNVTLSCEQNLNHDAMYWYRQDPGQGLRLIYYSQIVNDFQKGDIAEGYSVSREKKESFPLTVTSAQKNPTAFYLCASSFPPLAGGPRYTGELFFGEGSRLTVL.

CDR3: CASSQDQAGVNEKLFF. In nucleotides, the CDR3 is TGCGCCAGCAGCCAAGATCAGGCAGGGGTTAATGAAAAACTGTTTTTT. This chain joins TRBV4-3 and TRBJ1-4; D is possibly TRBD1 (6 bases). Trimming shortened V by 0 bases and J by 4 bases, and 12 bases separated the two germline ends. The CDR3 covers 16 residues. Germline V gene lookup returns CDR1 LGHNA and CDR2 YSLEER.

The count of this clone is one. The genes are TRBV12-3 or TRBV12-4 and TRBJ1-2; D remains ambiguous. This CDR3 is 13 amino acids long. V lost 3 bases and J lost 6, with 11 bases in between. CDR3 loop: CASSFGLEDGYTF. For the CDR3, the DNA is TGTGCCAGCAGTTTCGGGCTGGAAGATGGCTACACCTTC.

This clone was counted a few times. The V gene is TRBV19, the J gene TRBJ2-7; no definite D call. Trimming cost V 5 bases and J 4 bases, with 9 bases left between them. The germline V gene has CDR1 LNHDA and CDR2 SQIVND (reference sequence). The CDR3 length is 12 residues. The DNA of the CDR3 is TGTGCCAGTAGTGACCAAAAATACGAGCAGTACTTC. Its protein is CASSDQKYEQYF.

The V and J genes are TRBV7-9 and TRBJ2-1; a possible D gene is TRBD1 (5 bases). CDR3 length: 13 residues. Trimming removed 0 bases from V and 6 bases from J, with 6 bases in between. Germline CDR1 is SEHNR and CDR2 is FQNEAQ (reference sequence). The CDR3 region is CASSLAGVNEQFF. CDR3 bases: TGTGCCAGCAGCTTAGCAGGGGTCAATGAGCAGTTCTTC. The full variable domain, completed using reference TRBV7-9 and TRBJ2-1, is DTGVSQNPRHKITKRGQNVTFRCDPISEHNRLYWYRQTLGQGPEFLTYFQNEAQLEKSRLLSDRFSAERPKGSFSTLEIQRTEQGDSAMYLCASSLAGVNEQFFGPGTRLTVL.

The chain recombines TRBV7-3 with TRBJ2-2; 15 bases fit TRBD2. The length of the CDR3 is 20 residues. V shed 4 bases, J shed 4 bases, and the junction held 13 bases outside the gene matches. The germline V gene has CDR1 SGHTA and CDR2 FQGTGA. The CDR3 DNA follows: TGTGCCAGCAGCTCGTACCCCGGACTAGCGGGAGGGCCGGGCACCGGGGAGCTGTTTTTT. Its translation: CASSSYPGLAGGPGTGELFF.

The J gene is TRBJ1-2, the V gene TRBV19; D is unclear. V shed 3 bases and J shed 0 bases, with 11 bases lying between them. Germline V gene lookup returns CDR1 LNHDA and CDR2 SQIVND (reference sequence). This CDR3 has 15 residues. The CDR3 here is CASSIFTASNYGYTF. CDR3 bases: TGTGCCAGTAGTATCTTCACTGCCTCTAACTATGGCTACACCTTC.

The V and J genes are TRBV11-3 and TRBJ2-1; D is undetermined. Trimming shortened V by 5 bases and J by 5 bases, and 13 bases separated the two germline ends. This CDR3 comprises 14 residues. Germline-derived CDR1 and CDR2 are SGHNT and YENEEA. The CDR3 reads CASSDKDQNNEQFF. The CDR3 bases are TGTGCCAGCAGCGATAAGGACCAGAACAATGAGCAGTTCTTC.

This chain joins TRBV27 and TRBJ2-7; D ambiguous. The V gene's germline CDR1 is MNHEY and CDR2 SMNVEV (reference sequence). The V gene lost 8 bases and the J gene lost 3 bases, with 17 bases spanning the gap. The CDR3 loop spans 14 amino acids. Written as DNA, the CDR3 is TGTGCCAGCGGGCATCATCACGGAGTCTACGAGCAGTACTTC. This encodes CASGHHHGVYEQYF.

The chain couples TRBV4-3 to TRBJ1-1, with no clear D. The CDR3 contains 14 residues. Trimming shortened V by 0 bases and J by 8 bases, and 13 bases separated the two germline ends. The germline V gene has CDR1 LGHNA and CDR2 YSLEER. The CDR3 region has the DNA TGCGCCAGCAGCCAAGATCGAGGAATACGAGAAGCTTTCTTT. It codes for CASSQDRGIREAFF.

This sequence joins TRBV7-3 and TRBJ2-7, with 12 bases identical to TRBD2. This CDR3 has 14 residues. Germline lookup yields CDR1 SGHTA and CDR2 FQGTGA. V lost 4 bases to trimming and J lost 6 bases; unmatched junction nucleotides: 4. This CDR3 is CASSSSGRAGEQYF. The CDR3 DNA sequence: TGTGCCAGCAGCTCTAGCGGGAGGGCCGGCGAGCAGTACTTC. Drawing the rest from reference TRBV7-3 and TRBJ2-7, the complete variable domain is GAGVSQTPSNKVTEKGKYVELRCDPISGHTALYWYRQSLGQGPEFLIYFQGTGAADDSGLPNDRFFAVRPEGSVSTLKIQRTERGDSAVYLCASSSSGRAGEQYFGPGTRLTVT.

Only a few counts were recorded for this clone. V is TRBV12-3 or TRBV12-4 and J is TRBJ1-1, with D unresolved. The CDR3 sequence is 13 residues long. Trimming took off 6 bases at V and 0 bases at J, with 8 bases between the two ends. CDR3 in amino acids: CASSLTVNTEAFF. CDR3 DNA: TGTGCCAGCAGCTTAACAGTGAACACTGAAGCTTTCTTT.

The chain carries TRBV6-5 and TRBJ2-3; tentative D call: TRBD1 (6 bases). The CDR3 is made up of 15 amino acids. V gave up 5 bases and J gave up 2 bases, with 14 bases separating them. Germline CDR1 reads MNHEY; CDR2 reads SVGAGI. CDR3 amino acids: CASSPRDKYTDTQYF. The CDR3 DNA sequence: TGTGCCAGCAGTCCTCGGGACAAATACACAGATACGCAGTATTTT.